Below are 19 T cell receptor beta chains sequenced from a single sample in a study of T cells in women clearing cervical HPV infection. Generated by immunoSEQ multiplex PCR, the TCRdb table keeps only in-frame clones and is missing some. The sample yields 15,000 to 20,000 clones, of which the top ten take up approximately 15%. The sample comprised blood buffy coat. These receptors were taken from a woman aged 18 to 75 with a cervical HPV16 infection that either progressed to CIN3+ or cleared (not recorded which).

To note about this clone: Read coverage stops 3 residues before the CDR3 terminus; the germline J gene supplies the remainder. The rearrangement links TRBV7-3 to TRBJ2-7, with TRBD1 matching 7 bases. This CDR3 region has 14 residues. Trimming cost V 5 bases and J 0 bases; bases outside gene matches: 4. The germline V gene encodes CDR1 SGHTA and CDR2 FQGTGA. The DNA read from the CDR3 is TGTGCCAGCAGCCCTGGGACAGTCTCCTACGAG. Translation: CASSPGTVSYE. The complete CDR3 reads CASSPGTVSYEQYF.

CDR3 protein: CSARDGRGDTGELFF. Incomplete CDR3 DNA: TGCAGTGCTAGAGATGGGCGGGGGGACACCGGGGAG. V and J are TRBV20-1 and TRBJ2-2, with 8 positions matching TRBD2. The read comes to an end 3 residues before the CDR3 does, leaving the germline J gene to fill in the end. The germline gives CDR1 DFQATT, CDR2 SNEGSKA (reference sequence). This CDR3 spans 15 amino acids. The V segment lost 0 bases and the J segment 3 bases; nucleotides outside the gene matches: 3.

A note on this clone: The CDR3 end lies 3 residues beyond the end of the read and is filled in from the germline J gene. The rearrangement links TRBV7-9 to TRBJ2-7; D is ambiguous. CDR3 length: 13 residues. The germline gives CDR1 SEHNR, CDR2 FQNEAQ (reference sequence). The ends were cut back, 5 bases at V and 2 bases at J, with 10 bases in the middle. CDR3 region: CASSLPPPYEQYF. The sequenced CDR3 bases are TGTGCCAGCAGCCTACCCCCCCCCTACGAG.

Regarding this clone: The CDR3 end falls 3 residues outside the read, so it is completed with the germline J gene. The chain uses TRBV6-1 and TRBJ1-1; tentative D call: TRBD1 (6 bases). Germline CDR1 and CDR2: MNHNS and SASEGT. The CDR3 covers 14 residues. The CDR3 here is CASSGRGGDGKAFF. The sequenced part of the CDR3 DNA is TGTGCCAGCAGTGGCCGAGGGGGGGATGGTAAA.

A word on this clone: The CDR3 end lies 3 residues beyond the end of the read and is filled in from the germline J gene. The rearrangement joins TRBV18 to TRBJ1-2; D is possibly TRBD1 (6 bases). Trimming left V 3 bases short and J 7 bases short, with 18 bases between. Germline V gives CDR1 KGHSH, CDR2 LQKENI. CDR3 length equals 15 residues. The CDR3 loop reads CASSPGSDGQRGYTF. The sequenced CDR3 bases are TGTGCCAGCTCACCCGGTTCGGACGGACAGCGTGGC.

Comment on this clone: The read comes to an end 3 residues before the CDR3 does, leaving the germline J gene to fill in the end. V and J are TRBV7-6 and TRBJ2-7; 9 bases are shared with TRBD2. Trimming at V came to 4 bases and at J to 3 bases, leaving 4 bases not matched to a gene. CDR3 length: 14 amino acids. Per the germline V gene, CDR1 is SGHVS and CDR2 is FNYEAQ. The CDR3 protein is CASSSQAGGYEQYF. The DNA read from the CDR3 is TGTGCCAGCAGCTCCCAAGCGGGAGGCTACGAG. The whole variable domain, filled in from reference TRBV7-6 and TRBJ2-7, reads GAGVSQSPRYKVTKRGQDVALRCDPISGHVSLYWYRQALGQGPEFLTYFNYEAQQDKSGLPNDRFSAERPEGSISTLTIQRTEQRDSAMYRCASSSQAGGYEQYFGPGTRLTVT.

Comments on this clone: The sequenced fragment ends 3 residues before the CDR3 boundary, so the rest is inferred from the germline J gene. The chain recombines TRBV19 with TRBJ1-2, with 9 bases identical to TRBD1. The germline CDR1 and CDR2 sequences are LNHDA and SQIVND (reference sequence). The CDR3 is 14 residues long. Incomplete CDR3 DNA: TGTGCCAGTAGTATCAAGGGACAGGGAAACGAC. It translates to CASSIKGQGND. The entire CDR3 protein reads CASSIKGQGNDYTF.

About this clone itself: The read stops 3 residues short of the end of the CDR3; the missing end is completed from the germline J gene. J is TRBJ2-7 and V is TRBV19; 7 positions agree with TRBD1. Germline V lookup: CDR1 LNHDA, CDR2 SQIVND (reference sequence). This CDR3 region has 12 residues. V shed 10 bases and J 0 bases; nucleotides not matched to a gene: 3. The CDR3 spells CATRDSSYEQYF. The CDR3 DNA, read in part, is TGTGCCACCCGGGACAGCTCCTACGAG.

About this clone itself: The read falls 3 residues short of the CDR3 end, and the missing part is taken from the germline J gene. The chain employs TRBV7-2 and TRBJ1-1; 8 bases are a match to TRBD1. V trimming: 3 bases; J trimming: 5 bases; junction bases outside the gene matches: 5. CDR3 size: 14 residues. The germline CDR1 and CDR2 sequences are SGHTA and FQGNSA. The part of the CDR3 DNA that was read is TGTGCCAGCAGCTTCCCGACAGGGGTTACTGAA. Protein sequence: CASSFPTGVTE. In full, the CDR3 is CASSFPTGVTEAFF.

For this clone: Read coverage stops 3 residues before the CDR3 terminus; the germline J gene supplies the remainder. This chain uses TRBV7-2 with TRBJ1-1; D not certain. Trimming shortened V by 4 bases and J by 1 base, and 7 bases separated the two germline ends. CDR3 length: 13 residues. Germline lookup yields CDR1 SGHTA and CDR2 FQGNSA. Partial CDR3 DNA: TGTGCCAGCAGCTATCAGAGGAACACTGAA. The encoded protein is CASSYQRNTE. The entire CDR3 protein is CASSYQRNTEAFF.

Comments on this clone: The CDR3 is cut off 3 residues early in the read; its end comes from the germline J gene. The gene calls are TRBV20-1 and TRBJ2-5; 7 bases fit TRBD1. CDR3 size: 14 residues. Germline V CDR1 and CDR2: DFQATT, SNEGSKA (reference sequence). The V segment lost 6 bases and the J segment 5 bases; nucleotides outside the gene matches: 12. CDR3 bases read: TGCAGTGCCCCTCTGACAGGGCCTCGGGAGACC. Its translation is CSAPLTGPRET. The CDR3 in full is CSAPLTGPRETQYF.

Regarding this clone: The CDR3 goes on 3 residues after the read ends, and that part is filled in from the germline J gene. J is TRBJ2-7 and V is TRBV10-3; tentatively, D is TRBD1 (5 bases). The CDR3 consists of 16 residues. The V gene's germline CDR1 is ENHRY and CDR2 SYGVKD. Trimming stripped 4 bases from V and 0 bases from J, with 16 bases between. The CDR3 bases that were read are TGTGCCATCAGTGGACCCGGACAACTCAACTCCTACGAG. Translating gives CAISGPGQLNSYE. The whole CDR3 protein is CAISGPGQLNSYEQYF.

The CDR3 spells CSAIGTSGFTDTQYF. The DNA read from the CDR3 is TGCAGTGCCATTGGGACTAGCGGATTCACAGATACG. The chain links TRBV20-1 to TRBJ2-3, with TRBD2 matching 11 bases. The read is 3 residues too short to cover the CDR3 end, so that end is filled in from the germline J gene. Trimming removed 6 bases from V and 2 bases from J; junction bases left unmatched: 7. There are 15 residues in the CDR3. CDR1 is DFQATT, CDR2 SNEGSKA, per germline (reference sequence).

Concerning this clone: The read terminates 3 residues before the CDR3 end, so the remaining end is supplied by the germline J gene. The V and J genes are TRBV7-2 and TRBJ2-7; TRBD2 agrees at 7 bases. Trimming cost V 3 bases and J 3 bases; bases outside gene matches: 8. This CDR3 is 15 amino acids long. Per the germline V gene, CDR1 is SGHTA and CDR2 is FQGNSA. Here the CDR3 reads CASSFPGTNLYEQYF. Partial CDR3 DNA: TGTGCCAGCAGCTTTCCCGGGACTAACCTCTACGAG.

On this clone: The CDR3 is cut off 3 residues early in the read; its end comes from the germline J gene. V and J are TRBV7-9 and TRBJ1-2; no reliable D call. Germline V gene sequence: CDR1 SEHNR, CDR2 FQNEAQ (reference sequence). The CDR3 spans 15 residues. The sequenced CDR3 bases are TGTGCCAGCAGCCCTTCGGCGGGAGGATGGGATGAC. It encodes CASSPSAGGWDD. In full, the CDR3 is CASSPSAGGWDDYTF. The whole variable domain, remainder taken from reference TRBV7-9 and TRBJ1-2, is DTGVSQNPRHKITKRGQNVTFRCDPISEHNRLYWYRQTLGQGPEFLTYFQNEAQLEKSRLLSDRFSAERPKGSFSTLEIQRTEQGDSAMYLCASSPSAGGWDDYTFGSGTRLTVV.

Note on this clone: The read stops 3 residues short of the end of the CDR3; the missing end is completed from the germline J gene. This sequence joins TRBV29-1 and TRBJ2-3; D is unclear. V lost 1 base and J lost 3, with 14 bases in between. CDR3 length: 15 amino acids. The germline CDR1 and CDR2 sequences are SQVTM and ANQGSEA. The CDR3 bases that were read are TGCAGCGTTGAAGGCGGCTACGGTAGTACAGATACG. It yields the protein CSVEGGYGSTDT. The full CDR3 reads CSVEGGYGSTDTQYF.

Notes on this clone: The CDR3 goes on 3 residues after the read ends, and that part is filled in from the germline J gene. This chain joins TRBV20-1 and TRBJ2-1, with 8 bases identical to TRBD2. Germline CDR1 DFQATT, CDR2 SNEGSKA (reference sequence). The CDR3 covers 17 residues. V lost 6 bases, J lost 1 base, and 14 bases stayed unmatched. The sequenced CDR3 bases are TGCAGTGCCTCCCTAGCGGGCGGCAAAAAGTCCTACAATGAG. Translating it yields CSASLAGGKKSYNE. The CDR3 reads in full as CSASLAGGKKSYNEQFF.

Remarks on this clone: The read ends 3 residues early relative to the CDR3; the germline J gene fills the gap. This chain uses TRBV20-1 with TRBJ1-2; no reliable D call. Germline V lookup: CDR1 DFQATT, CDR2 SNEGSKA (reference sequence). This CDR3 is 11 amino acids long. Trimming cost V 3 bases and J 6 bases, with 8 bases left between them. The DNA read from the CDR3 is TGCAGTGCTAGGATGGCGGATGGC. It yields the protein CSARMADG. In full, the CDR3 is CSARMADGYTF.

Remarks on this clone: The read stops 3 residues short of the end of the CDR3; the missing end is completed from the germline J gene. The rearrangement joins TRBV7-2 to TRBJ2-5; TRBD2 agrees at 7 bases. V lost 5 bases and J lost 5; bases outside the gene matches: 8. The length of the CDR3 is 14 residues. CDR1 SGHTA and CDR2 FQGNSA come from the germline V gene. CDR3 sequence reads: CASSRGLDRETQYF. Incomplete CDR3 DNA: TGTGCCAGCAGCCGTGGACTAGATCGGGAGACC. The full variable domain, rest sourced from reference TRBV7-2 and TRBJ2-5, is GAGVSQSPSNKVTEKGKDVELRCDPISGHTALYWYRQSLGQGLEFLIYFQGNSAPDKSGLPSDRFSAERTGGSVSTLTIQRTQQEDSAVYLCASSRGLDRETQYFGPGTRLLVL.